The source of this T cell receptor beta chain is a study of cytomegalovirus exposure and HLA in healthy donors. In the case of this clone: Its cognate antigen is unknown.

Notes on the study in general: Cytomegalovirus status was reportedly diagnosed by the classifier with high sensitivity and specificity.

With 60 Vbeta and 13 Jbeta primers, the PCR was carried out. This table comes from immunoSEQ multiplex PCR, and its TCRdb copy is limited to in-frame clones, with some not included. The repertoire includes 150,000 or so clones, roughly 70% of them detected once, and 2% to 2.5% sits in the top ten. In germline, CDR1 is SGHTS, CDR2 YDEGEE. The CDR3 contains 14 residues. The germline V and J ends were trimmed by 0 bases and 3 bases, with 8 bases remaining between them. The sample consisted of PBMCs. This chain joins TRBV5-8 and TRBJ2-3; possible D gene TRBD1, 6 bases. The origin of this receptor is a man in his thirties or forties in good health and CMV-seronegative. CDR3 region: CASSLGGPTDTQYF. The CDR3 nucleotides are TGTGCCAGCAGCTTGGGGGGGCCAACAGATACGCAGTATTTT.